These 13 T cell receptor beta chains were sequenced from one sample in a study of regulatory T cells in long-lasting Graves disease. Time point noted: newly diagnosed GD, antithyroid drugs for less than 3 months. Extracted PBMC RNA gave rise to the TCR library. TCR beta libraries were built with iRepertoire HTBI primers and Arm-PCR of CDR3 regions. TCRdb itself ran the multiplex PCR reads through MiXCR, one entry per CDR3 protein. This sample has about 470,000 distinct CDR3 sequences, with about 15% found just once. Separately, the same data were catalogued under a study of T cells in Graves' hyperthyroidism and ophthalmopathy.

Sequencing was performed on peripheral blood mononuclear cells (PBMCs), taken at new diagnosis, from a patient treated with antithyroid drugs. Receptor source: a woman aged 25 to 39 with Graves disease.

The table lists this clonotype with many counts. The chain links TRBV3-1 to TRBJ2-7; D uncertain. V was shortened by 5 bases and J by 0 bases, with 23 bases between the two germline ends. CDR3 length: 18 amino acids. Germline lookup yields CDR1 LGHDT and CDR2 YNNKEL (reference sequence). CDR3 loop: CASSNPRAPPGPSYEQYF. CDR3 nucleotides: TGTGCCAGCAGCAATCCCCGGGCACCCCCGGGCCCCTCCTACGAGCAGTACTTC.

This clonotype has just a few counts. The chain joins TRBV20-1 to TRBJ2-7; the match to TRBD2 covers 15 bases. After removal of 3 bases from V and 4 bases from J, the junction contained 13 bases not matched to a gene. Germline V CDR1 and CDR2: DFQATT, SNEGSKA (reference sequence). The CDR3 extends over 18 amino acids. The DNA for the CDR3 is TGCAGTGCTAGTTCGGGTCGCGGACTAGCGGGAGGGGTATACGAGCAGTACTTC. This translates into CSASSGRGLAGGVYEQYF.

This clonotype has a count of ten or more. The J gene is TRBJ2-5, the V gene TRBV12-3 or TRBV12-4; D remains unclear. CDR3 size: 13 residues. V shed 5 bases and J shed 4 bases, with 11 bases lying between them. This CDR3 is CASSPLRGETQYF. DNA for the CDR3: TGTGCCAGCAGTCCTCTACGAGGAGAGACCCAGTACTTC.

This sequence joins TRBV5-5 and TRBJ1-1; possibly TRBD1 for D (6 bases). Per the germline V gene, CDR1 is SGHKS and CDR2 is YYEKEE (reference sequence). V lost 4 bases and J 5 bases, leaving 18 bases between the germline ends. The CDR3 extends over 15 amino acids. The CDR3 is CASSDGPGDGTEAFF. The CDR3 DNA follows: TGTGCCAGCAGCGACGGTCCAGGGGACGGGACTGAAGCTTTCTTT.

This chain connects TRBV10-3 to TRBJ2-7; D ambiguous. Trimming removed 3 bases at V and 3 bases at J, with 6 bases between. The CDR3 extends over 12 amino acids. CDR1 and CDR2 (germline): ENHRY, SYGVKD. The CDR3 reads CAISEGLYEQYF. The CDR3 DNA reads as TGTGCCATCAGTGAAGGTCTCTACGAGCAGTACTTC.

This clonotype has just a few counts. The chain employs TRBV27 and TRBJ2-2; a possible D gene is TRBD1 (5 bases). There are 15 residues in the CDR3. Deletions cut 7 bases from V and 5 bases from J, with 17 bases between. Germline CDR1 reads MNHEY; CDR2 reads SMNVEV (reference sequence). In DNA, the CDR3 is TGTGCCAGCAAAGGCGGTGGGGCGAGGACCGGGGAGCTGTTTTTT. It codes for CASKGGGARTGELFF.

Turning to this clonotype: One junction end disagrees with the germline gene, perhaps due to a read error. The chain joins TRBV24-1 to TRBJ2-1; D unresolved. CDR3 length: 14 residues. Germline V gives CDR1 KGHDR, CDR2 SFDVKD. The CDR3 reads CTTSDLPPYNEQFF. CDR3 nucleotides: TGTACCACCAGTGATCTCCCGCCGTACAATGAGCAGTTCTTC.

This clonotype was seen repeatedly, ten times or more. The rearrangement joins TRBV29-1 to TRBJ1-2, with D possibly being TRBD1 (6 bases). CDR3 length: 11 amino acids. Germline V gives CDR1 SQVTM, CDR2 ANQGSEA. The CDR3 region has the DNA TGCAGGGCTGGGGGCGCGTATGGCTACACCTTC. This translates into CRAGGAYGYTF.

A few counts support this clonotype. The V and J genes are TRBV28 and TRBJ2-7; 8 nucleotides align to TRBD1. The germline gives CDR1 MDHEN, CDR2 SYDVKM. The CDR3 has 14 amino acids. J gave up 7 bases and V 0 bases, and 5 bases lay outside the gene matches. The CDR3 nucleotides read TGTGCCAGCAGTTTATGGGACAGGGCTCGGGAGCAGTACTTC. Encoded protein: CASSLWDRAREQYF.

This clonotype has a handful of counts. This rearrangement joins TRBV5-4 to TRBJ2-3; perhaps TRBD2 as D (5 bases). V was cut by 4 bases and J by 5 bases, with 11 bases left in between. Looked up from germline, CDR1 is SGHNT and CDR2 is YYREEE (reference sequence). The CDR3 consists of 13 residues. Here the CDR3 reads CASSPTREDTQYF. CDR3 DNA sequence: TGTGCCAGCAGCCCCACCCGGGAAGATACGCAGTATTTT.

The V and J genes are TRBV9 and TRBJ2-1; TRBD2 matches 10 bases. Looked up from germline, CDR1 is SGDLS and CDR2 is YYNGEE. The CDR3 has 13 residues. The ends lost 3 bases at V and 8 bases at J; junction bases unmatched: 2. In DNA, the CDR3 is TGTGCCAGCAGCGCTAGCGGGAGTTATGAGCAGTTCTTC. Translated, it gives CASSASGSYEQFF.

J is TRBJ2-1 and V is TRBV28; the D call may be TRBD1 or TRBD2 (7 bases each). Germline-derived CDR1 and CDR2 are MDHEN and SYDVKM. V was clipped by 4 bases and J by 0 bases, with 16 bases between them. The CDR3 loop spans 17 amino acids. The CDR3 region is CASSSGGGTNSYNEQFF. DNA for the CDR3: TGTGCCAGCAGTTCAGGGGGTGGGACTAACTCCTACAATGAGCAGTTCTTC.

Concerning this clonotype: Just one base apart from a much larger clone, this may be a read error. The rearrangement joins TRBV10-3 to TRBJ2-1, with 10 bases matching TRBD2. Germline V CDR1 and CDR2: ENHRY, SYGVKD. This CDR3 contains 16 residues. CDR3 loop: CTISVGSELAGNEQFF. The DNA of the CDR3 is TGTACCATCAGTGTAGGGTCGGAACTAGCGGGAAATGAGCAGTTCTTC.